This entry features one TCR beta chain sequence. Its matching antigen is unknown. PCR used 60 Vbeta primers and 13 Jbeta primers. Only in-frame clones appear in the TCRdb table, and some are missing; sequencing was by immunoSEQ multiplex PCR. The sample has 150,000 to 200,000 clones; 60% to 80% are singletons. V was pared by 4 bases and J by 6 bases, with 15 bases between. This CDR3 has 14 residues. CDR1 is SGHRS, CDR2 YFSETQ, per germline. These data belong to a study of cytomegalovirus exposure and HLA in healthy donors. Findings and limits, study-wide: As a later analysis revealed, most CMV-associated TCR beta chains appeared HLA-restricted. Some public TCRs appeared in many individuals, while most sequences were rare.

The chain employs TRBV5-1 and TRBJ2-3, with D perhaps TRBD1 (6 bases). This sequence was found in a woman under 40 in good health and CMV-seronegative. Specimen: PBMCs. The CDR3 sequence is CASSDAGGGDTQYF. In DNA, the CDR3 is TGCGCCAGCAGCGACGCTGGGGGCGGGGATACGCAGTATTTT.